The next 11 T cell receptor beta chains were all read from a single sample in a study of cytomegalovirus exposure and HLA in healthy donors. The study ran its PCR with 60 Vbeta and 13 Jbeta primers. TCRdb's table, derived via immunoSEQ multiplex PCR, lists solely in-frame clones and lacks some. The sample shows around 140,000 clones, roughly 10% of them seen only once. The sample consisted of PBMCs. These receptors all come from a middle-aged man in good health and CMV-seronegative.

The table lists this clone with a few counts. This chain links TRBV25-1 with TRBJ1-3; D uncertain. Between the trimmed V and J ends, which lost 6 bases and 0 bases, there was a span of 15 bases. The CDR3 covers 16 residues. CDR1 is MGHDK, CDR2 SYGVNS, per germline. The CDR3 nucleotides are TGTGCCAGCAGGGCCTGGGAGGACTACTCTGGAAACACCATATATTTT. It translates to CASRAWEDYSGNTIYF.

This sequence joins TRBV7-2 and TRBJ2-2; D call uncertain. The CDR3 extends over 14 amino acids. Germline loops: CDR1 SGHTA, CDR2 FQGNSA. Trimming took off 0 bases at V and 4 bases at J, with 6 bases between the two ends. The CDR3 here is CASSLAHTTGELFF. Here the CDR3 DNA reads TGTGCCAGCAGCTTAGCCCACACCACCGGGGAGCTGTTTTTT.

In its sample, this clone was seen a few times. The genes are TRBV9 and TRBJ1-3; a possible D gene is TRBD1 (5 bases). CDR1 is SGDLS and CDR2 is YYNGEE in the germline V gene. V shed 2 bases and J shed 2 bases, with 8 bases lying between them. The CDR3 contains 14 residues. The CDR3 coding sequence is TGTGCCAGCAGCGTCTCAGGGCCTGGAAACACCATATATTTT. It specifies CASSVSGPGNTIYF.

This clone was seen a few times. The chain is built from TRBV15 and TRBJ2-2, with 7 positions matching TRBD2. The CDR3 spans 18 residues. CDR1 LNHNV and CDR2 YYDKDF come from the germline V gene (reference sequence). V trimming: 0 bases; J trimming: 5 bases; junction bases outside the gene matches: 12. CDR3 region: CATSRDREAGVRTGELFF. CDR3 nucleotides: TGTGCCACCAGCAGAGATCGGGAGGCGGGGGTGAGAACCGGGGAGCTGTTTTTT.

This chain uses TRBV6-1 with TRBJ2-3; 7 bases line up with TRBD1. The CDR3 extends over 13 amino acids. Trimming at V came to 6 bases and at J to 3 bases, leaving 3 bases not matched to a gene. Germline CDR1 reads MNHNS; CDR2 reads SASEGT. The CDR3 here is CASRDRRTDTQYF. DNA for the CDR3: TGTGCCAGCAGGGACAGGAGAACAGATACGCAGTATTTT.

The chain employs TRBV4-1 and TRBJ2-5; 11 bases line up with TRBD1. The CDR3 length is 16 residues. In germline, CDR1 is MGHRA, CDR2 YSYEKL. V was pared by 4 bases and J by 5 bases, with 9 bases of the junction left unmatched. This CDR3 reads CASSPPDRGLKETQYF. For the CDR3, the DNA is TGCGCCAGCAGCCCCCCGGACAGGGGGCTCAAGGAGACCCAGTACTTC.

This clone was seen a handful of times. The chain combines TRBV5-4 with TRBJ1-2, with unresolved D. Germline CDR1 is SGHNT and CDR2 is YYREEE (reference sequence). The CDR3 loop spans 15 amino acids. The V gene lost 4 bases and the J gene lost 4 bases, with 17 bases spanning the gap. The CDR3 sequence: CASSPHPLRGYGYTF. Here the CDR3 DNA reads TGTGCCAGCAGCCCCCACCCATTACGGGGCTATGGCTACACCTTC.

In this sample, this clone turned up a few times. The J gene is TRBJ1-5, the V gene TRBV7-2, with D unresolved. The CDR3 is 15 residues long. The germline gives CDR1 SGHTA, CDR2 FQGNSA. With 5 bases removed from V and 7 bases from J, the gap between germline ends came to 18 bases. For the CDR3, the DNA is TGTGCCAGCAGCAGAAGGGCTTCCCGGGAGCAGCCCCAGCATTTT. Translated: CASSRRASREQPQHF.

V and J are TRBV6-1 and TRBJ2-1, with 7 nucleotides matching TRBD1. The germline CDR1 and CDR2 sequences are MNHNS and SASEGT. CDR3 length: 13 residues. After removal of 6 bases from V and 3 bases from J, the junction contained 2 bases not matched to a gene. The CDR3 DNA follows: TGTGCCAGCAGGGGGGACAGCTACAATGAGCAGTTCTTC. The encoded protein is CASRGDSYNEQFF.

The CDR3, as DNA: TGTGCCTGGAGTCCCCTCCGTGCGGCCGGCACTGAAGCTTTCTTT. Residues: CAWSPLRAAGTEAFF. V and J are TRBV30 and TRBJ1-1; no reliable D call. Per germline, CDR1 GTSNPN and CDR2 SVGIG (reference sequence). This CDR3 is built from 15 residues. Trimming took 2 bases from V and 4 from J, leaving 17 bases between them.

This chain uses TRBV6-5 with TRBJ2-3, with D hard to call. This CDR3 contains 16 residues. Trimming cost V 0 bases and J 0 bases, with 10 bases left between them. Germline assignment: CDR1 MNHEY and CDR2 SVGAGI. The CDR3 coding sequence is TGTGCCAGCAGTTACTCGATGGGCGACAGCACAGATACGCAGTATTTT. It encodes CASSYSMGDSTDTQYF.